A selection of T cell receptor beta chains follows, all from one sample in a study of shared clonotypes between healthy human individuals. The table came from immunoSEQ multiplex PCR; TCRdb's copy has only in-frame clones and leaves some out. The repertoire holds approximately 1,500,000 clones, with 98% as singletons. The sample consisted of naive CD4+ T cells sorted from blood. The receptors come from a man between 25 and 39 years old in good health. Both conserved end residues are part of each CDR3. The D gene is left open where the match is weak. The size field is filled for only some rows; it gives once, few, many or a size class.

TRBD1,-,TRBJ2-7,TRBV9,14,TGTGCCAGCAGCGTAGCGGCAGGGGGCTACGAGCAGTACTTC,CASSVAAGGYEQYF
-,-,TRBJ2-7,TRBV28,15,TGTGCCAGCAGTTTAGTCTTAGGGCGGGCCTACGAGCAGTACTTC,CASSLVLGRAYEQYF
-,-,TRBJ2-1,TRBV6-6,13,TGTGCCAGCAGTTACCGCCGGTACAATGAGCAGTTCTTC,CASSYRRYNEQFF
-,-,TRBJ2-1,TRBV5-1,17,TGCGCCAGCAGCTTGGGGTCTCTGGCCCCGCGGTACAATGAGCAGTTCTTC,CASSLGSLAPRYNEQFF
TRBD2,-,TRBJ2-2,TRBV5-1,15,TGCGCCAGCAGCTTGGGGCTAGCGGGCACCGGGGAGCTGTTTTTT,CASSLGLAGTGELFF
TRBD1,once,TRBJ2-5,TRBV5-1,14,TGCGCCAGCAGCCTAGGACAGGGCCAAGAGACCCAGTACTTC,CASSLGQGQETQYF
TRBD2,-,TRBJ2-5,TRBV10-2,18,TGCGCCAGCAGGCCCAGACAGACTAGCGGGAGGGCCAGGGAGACCCAGTACTTC,CASRPRQTSGRARETQYF
-,-,TRBJ2-2,TRBV10-1,12,TGCGCCAGCACCCCATTCCCTATGAAACTGTTTTTT,CASTPFPMKLFF
-,-,TRBJ2-7,TRBV29-1,12,TGCAGCGTTTCTAAGGGAGCCTACGAGCAGTACTTC,CSVSKGAYEQYF
-,-,TRBJ2-5,TRBV4-3,15,TGCGCCAGCAGCCAAGACTGGGCCAGGGAAGAGACCCAGTACTTC,CASSQDWAREETQYF
-,-,TRBJ2-7,TRBV6-5,15,TGTGCCAGCAGTCCTCGGGTGGAGGGATCCTACGAGCAGTACTTC,CASSPRVEGSYEQYF
-,-,TRBJ1-2,TRBV15,14,TGTGCCACCAGCAGAGCCGGGACTTACTATGGCTACACCTTC,CATSRAGTYYGYTF